The TCR beta chain under discussion was sequenced for a study of blood T cell repertoires in COVID-19. As for the study in general: In each case, the material was cDNA or gDNA derived from T cells, B-cell-depleted T cells, or PBMCs.

After removal of 2 bases from V and 0 bases from J, the junction contained 7 bases not matched to a gene. The germline CDR1 and CDR2 sequences are SGHTA and FQGNSA. There are 17 residues in the CDR3. Clones were sequenced by immunoSEQ multiplex PCR, and TCRdb holds only the in-frame ones, with some missing. The profile shows 200,000 to 250,000 clones, 88% of them singletons. Source material: peripheral blood. This clonotype was obtained from a woman younger than 45 with COVID-19, enrolled during active disease. The chain combines TRBV7-2 with TRBJ2-4, with 7 bases aligning to TRBD2. Here the CDR3 reads CASSLFGGGVAKNIQYF. CDR3 coding DNA: TGTGCCAGCAGCTTATTCGGCGGGGGAGTAGCCAAAAACATTCAGTACTTC.